Sequencing of this T cell receptor (beta chain) was carried out in a study of blood T cell repertoires in COVID-19. Germline V lookup: CDR1 MNHNS, CDR2 SASEGT. The CDR3 is made up of 16 amino acids. J was trimmed by 5 bases and V by 4 bases; bases with no gene match: 5. This clone appeared a single time. The method was immunoSEQ multiplex PCR; TCRdb's version includes in-frame clones alone and lacks a portion of them. This table holds about 260,000 clones, around 82% found once. The TCR was taken from a human donor in a cohort sampled during active COVID-19. Specimen: peripheral blood. The V and J genes are TRBV6-1 and TRBJ1-6; 10 bases align to TRBD1. Here the CDR3 reads CASSAWTGGNNSPLHF. In nucleotides, the CDR3 is TGTGCCAGCAGTGCCTGGACAGGGGGTAATAATTCACCCCTCCACTTT.